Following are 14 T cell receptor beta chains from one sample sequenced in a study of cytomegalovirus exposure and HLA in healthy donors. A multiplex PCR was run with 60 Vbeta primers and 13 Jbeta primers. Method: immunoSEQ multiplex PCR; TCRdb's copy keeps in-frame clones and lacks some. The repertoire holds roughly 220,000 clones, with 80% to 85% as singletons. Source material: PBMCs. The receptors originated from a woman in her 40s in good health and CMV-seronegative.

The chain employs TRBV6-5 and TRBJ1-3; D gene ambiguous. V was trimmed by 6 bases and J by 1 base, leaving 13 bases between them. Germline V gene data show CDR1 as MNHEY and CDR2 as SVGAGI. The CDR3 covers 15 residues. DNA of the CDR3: TGTGCCAGCAGACTCCAGGTTGGGTCTGGAAACACCATATATTTT. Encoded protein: CASRLQVGSGNTIYF.

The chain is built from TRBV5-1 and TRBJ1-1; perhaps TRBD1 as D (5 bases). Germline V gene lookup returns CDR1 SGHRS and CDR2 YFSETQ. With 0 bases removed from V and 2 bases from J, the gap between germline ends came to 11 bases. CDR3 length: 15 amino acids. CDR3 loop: CASSLGRGRNTEAFF. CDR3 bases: TGCGCCAGCAGCTTGGGGCGGGGACGAAACACTGAAGCTTTCTTT.

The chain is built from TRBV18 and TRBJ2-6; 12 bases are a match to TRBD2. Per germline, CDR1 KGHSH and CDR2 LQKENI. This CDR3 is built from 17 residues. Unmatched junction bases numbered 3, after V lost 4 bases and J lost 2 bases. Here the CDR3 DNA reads TGTGCCAGCTCACACACTAGCGGGAGGACTGGGGCCAACGTCCTGACTTTC. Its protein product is CASSHTSGRTGANVLTF.

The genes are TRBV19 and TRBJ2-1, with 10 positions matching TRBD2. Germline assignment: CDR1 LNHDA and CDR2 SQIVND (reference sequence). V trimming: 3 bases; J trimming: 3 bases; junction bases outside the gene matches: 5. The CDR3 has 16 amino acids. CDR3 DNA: TGTGCCAGTAGTATCGAGGGGACTAGCGTCTACAATGAGCAGTTCTTC. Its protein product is CASSIEGTSVYNEQFF.

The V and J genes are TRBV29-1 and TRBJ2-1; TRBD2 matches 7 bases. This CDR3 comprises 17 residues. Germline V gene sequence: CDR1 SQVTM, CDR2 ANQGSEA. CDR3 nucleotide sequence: TGCAGTCACCTCCCATTGACTAGCAGGGTGTCCTACAATGAGCAGTTCTTC. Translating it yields CSHLPLTSRVSYNEQFF.

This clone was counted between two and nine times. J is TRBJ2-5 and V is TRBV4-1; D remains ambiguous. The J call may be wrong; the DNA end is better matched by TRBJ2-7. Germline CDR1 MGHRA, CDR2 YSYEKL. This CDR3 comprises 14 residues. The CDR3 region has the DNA TGCGCCAGCAGCCCGATGCCGGGTTCCTACGAGCAGTACTTC. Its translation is CASSPMPGSYEQYF.

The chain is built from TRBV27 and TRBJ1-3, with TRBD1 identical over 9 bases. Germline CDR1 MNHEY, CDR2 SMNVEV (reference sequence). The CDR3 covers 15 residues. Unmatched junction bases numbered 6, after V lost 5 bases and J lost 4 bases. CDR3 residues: CASSVGQGVGNTIYF. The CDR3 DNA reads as TGTGCCAGCAGTGTGGGACAGGGTGTAGGAAACACCATATATTTT.

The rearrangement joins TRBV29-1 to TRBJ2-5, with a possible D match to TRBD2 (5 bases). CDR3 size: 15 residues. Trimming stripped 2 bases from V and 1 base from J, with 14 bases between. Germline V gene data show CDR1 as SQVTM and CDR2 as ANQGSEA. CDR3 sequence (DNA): TGCAGCGTTGAATGCCGGGATATTACCCAAGAGACCCAGTACTTC. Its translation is CSVECRDITQETQYF. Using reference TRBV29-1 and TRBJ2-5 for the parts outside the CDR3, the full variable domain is SAVISQKPSRDICQRGTSLTIQCQVDSQVTMMFWYRQQPGQSLTLIATANQGSEATYESGFVIDKFPISRPNLTFSTLTVSNMSPEDSSIYLCSVECRDITQETQYFGPGTRLLVL.

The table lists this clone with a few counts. The CDR3 is CAWTGGNEQFF. CDR3 DNA sequence: TGTGCCTGGACCGGGGGGAATGAGCAGTTCTTC. The chain has TRBV30 and TRBJ2-1, with 7 nucleotides matching TRBD2. V trimming: 4 bases; J trimming: 7 bases; junction bases outside the gene matches: 1. This CDR3 contains 11 residues. From germline, CDR1 is GTSNPN and CDR2 SVGIG (reference sequence).

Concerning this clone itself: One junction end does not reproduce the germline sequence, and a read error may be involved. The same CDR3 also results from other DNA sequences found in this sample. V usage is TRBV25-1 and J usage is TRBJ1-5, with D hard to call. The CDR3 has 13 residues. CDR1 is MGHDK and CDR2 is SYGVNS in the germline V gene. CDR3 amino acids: CASSVGREQPQHF. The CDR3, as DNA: TGCGCCAGCAGTGTAGGGAGGGAACAGCCCCAGCATTTT.

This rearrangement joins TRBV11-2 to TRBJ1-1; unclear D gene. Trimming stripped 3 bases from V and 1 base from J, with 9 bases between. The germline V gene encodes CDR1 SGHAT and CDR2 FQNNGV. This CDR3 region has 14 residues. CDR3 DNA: TGTGCCAGCAGCTTCCGAGACAAGAACACTGAAGCTTTCTTT. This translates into CASSFRDKNTEAFF.

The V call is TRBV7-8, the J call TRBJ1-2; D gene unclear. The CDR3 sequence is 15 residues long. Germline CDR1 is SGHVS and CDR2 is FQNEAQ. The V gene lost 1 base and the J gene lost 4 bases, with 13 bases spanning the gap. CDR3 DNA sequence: TGTGCCAGCAGCTTAGGTCAAGTAAGCTCCTATGGCTACACCTTC. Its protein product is CASSLGQVSSYGYTF.

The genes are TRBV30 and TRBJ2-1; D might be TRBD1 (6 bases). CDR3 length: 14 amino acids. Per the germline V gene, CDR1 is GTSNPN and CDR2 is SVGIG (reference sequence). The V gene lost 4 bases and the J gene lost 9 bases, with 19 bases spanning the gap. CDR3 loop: CAWNPQGSSTEQFF. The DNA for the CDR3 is TGTGCCTGGAACCCCCAGGGGTCTTCGACTGAGCAGTTCTTC.

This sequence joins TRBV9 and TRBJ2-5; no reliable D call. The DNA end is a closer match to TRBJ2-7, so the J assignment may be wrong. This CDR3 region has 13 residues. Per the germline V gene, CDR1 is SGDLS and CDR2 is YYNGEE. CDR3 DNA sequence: TGTGCCAGCAGCGTAGGGAGCTCCTACGAGCAGTACTTC. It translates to CASSVGSSYEQYF.